This TCR beta chain appears in the sequencing data of a study of T cells after yellow fever vaccination. Study background: It was SMART-Seq v4 Ultra Low Input that prepared the fractions with low cell numbers.

This clonotype was recorded at least ten times. What it binds is not known. MiXCR was run by TCRdb on the 5' RACE reads, yielding one entry per CDR3 protein. The data show about 210,000 distinct CDR3 sequences, under 3.5% seen once. V dropped 1 base and J dropped 6; count of bases not matched to a gene: 12. The germline V gene encodes CDR1 SGHRS and CDR2 YFSETQ. The CDR3 totals 18 residues. Findings and limits, study-wide: On re-exposure, the response was weaker but peaked faster, at day 5 versus 15. The appearance of a small share of clonotypes in both CD4 and CD8 compartments was observed. Clones that expanded after primary vaccination mostly reappeared after the booster (96% CD4, about 89% CD8).

The receptor was derived from a man between 18 and 35 years old who received the YFV17D yellow fever vaccine. The source was CD4+ T cells sorted from PBMCs, collected 10 days after the yellow fever booster vaccination. The rearrangement links TRBV5-1 to TRBJ2-2; 10 bases agree with TRBD2. The CDR3 coding sequence is TGCGCCAGCAGCTTGAGGCTAGCGGGGGCTTCCTTCGCCGGGGAGCTGTTTTTT. Its protein product is CASSLRLAGASFAGELFF.